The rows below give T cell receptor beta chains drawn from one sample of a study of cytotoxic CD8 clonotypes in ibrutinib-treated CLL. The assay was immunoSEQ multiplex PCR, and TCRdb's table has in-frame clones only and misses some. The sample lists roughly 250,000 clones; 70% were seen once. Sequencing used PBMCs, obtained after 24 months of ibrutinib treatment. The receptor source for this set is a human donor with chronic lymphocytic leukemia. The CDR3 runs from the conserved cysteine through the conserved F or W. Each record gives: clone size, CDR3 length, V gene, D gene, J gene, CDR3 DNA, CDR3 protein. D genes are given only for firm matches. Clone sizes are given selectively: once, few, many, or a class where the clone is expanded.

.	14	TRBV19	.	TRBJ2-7	TGTGCCAGTAGTATATCCAGGGGACGGTACGAGCAGTACTTC	CASSISRGRYEQYF
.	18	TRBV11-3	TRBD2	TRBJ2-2	TGTGCCAGCAGCTTACCCTACTTAGGAGCGGGAGACACCGGGGAGCTGTTTTTT	CASSLPYLGAGDTGELFF
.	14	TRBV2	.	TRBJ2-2	TGTGCCAGCAGCAGACAGAGCTCATGGGGGGAGCTGTTTTTT	CASSRQSSWGELFF
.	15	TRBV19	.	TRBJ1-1	TGTGCCAGTAGTGCAAGTACCACAAAAGCGGATGAAGCTTTCTTT	CASSASTTKADEAFF
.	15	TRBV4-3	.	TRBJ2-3	TGCGCCAGCAGCCAAGAAGGCCAGGGTAGAGATACGCAGTATTTT	CASSQEGQGRDTQYF
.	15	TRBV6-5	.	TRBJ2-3	TGTGCCAGCAGTTGGACGGGGGCTAGCACAGATACGCAGTATTTT	CASSWTGASTDTQYF
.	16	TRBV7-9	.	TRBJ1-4	TGTGCCAGCAGCCGAAGTTCGGGCTCATTACGTTCCCCTCTGTTTTTT	CASSRSSGSLRSPLFF
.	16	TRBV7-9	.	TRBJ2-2	TGTGCCAGCCCTCGGGCTAGAATCAATCCTACCGGGGAGCTGTTTTTT	CASPRARINPTGELFF
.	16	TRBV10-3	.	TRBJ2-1	TGTGCCATCAGTGCCTCGACTAGTACCGACTACAATGAGCAGTTCTTC	CAISASTSTDYNEQFF
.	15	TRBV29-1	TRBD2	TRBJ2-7	TGCAGCGTATATGGGACTAGCGGGCCCTCCTACGAGCAGTACTTC	CSVYGTSGPSYEQYF
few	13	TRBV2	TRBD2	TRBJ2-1	TGTGCCAGCGGGGGACTAGATTACAATGAGCAGTTCTTC	CASGGLDYNEQFF
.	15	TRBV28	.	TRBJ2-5	TGTGCCAGCAGTCGGGGTAAACGACCCCAAGAGACCCAGTACTTC	CASSRGKRPQETQYF
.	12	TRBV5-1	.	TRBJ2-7	TGCGCCAGCAGCTTGGAATTCTACGAGCAGTACTTC	CASSLEFYEQYF
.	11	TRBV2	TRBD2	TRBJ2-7	TGTGCCAGTGGTAGCGGGTACGAGCAGTACTTC	CASGSGYEQYF
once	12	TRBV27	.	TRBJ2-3	TGTGCCACAGGACAGATCACAGATACGCAGTATTTT	CATGQITDTQYF
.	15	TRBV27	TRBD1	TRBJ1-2	TGTGCCAGCAGTTTAGGGCCGGGACAGGCGACGGACTACACCTTC	CASSLGPGQATDYTF
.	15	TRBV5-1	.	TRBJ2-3	TGCGCCAGCAGCTTGAGAGAGGGTCTGACAGATACGCAGTATTTT	CASSLREGLTDTQYF
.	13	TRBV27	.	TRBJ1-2	TGTGCCAGCAGTTTTATCGAGGGGTATGGCTACACCTTC	CASSFIEGYGYTF
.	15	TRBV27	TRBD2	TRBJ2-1	TGTGCCAGCAGTCCCGGGACTAGCAACTACAATGAGCAGTTCTTC	CASSPGTSNYNEQFF
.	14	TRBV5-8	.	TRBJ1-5	TGTGCCAGCAGCTTCCGGGACATCAATCAGCCCCAGCATTTT	CASSFRDINQPQHF
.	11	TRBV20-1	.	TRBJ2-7	TGCAGTGCTGTCCCCAGTGCCGAGCAGTACTTC	CSAVPSAEQYF
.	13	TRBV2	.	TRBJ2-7	TGTGCCAGCAGTGCACGGATTTCCTACGAGCAGTACTTC	CASSARISYEQYF
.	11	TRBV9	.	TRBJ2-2	TGTGCCAGCACCAACACCGGGGAGCTGTTTTTT	CASTNTGELFF
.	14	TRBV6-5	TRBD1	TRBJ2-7	TGTGCCAGCAGACGACAGGGGAGCCCCTACGAGCAGTACTTC	CASRRQGSPYEQYF
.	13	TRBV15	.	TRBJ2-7	TGTGCCACCAGCAGAGATCCCTTCTACGAGCAGTACTTC	CATSRDPFYEQYF
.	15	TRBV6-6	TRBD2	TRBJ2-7	TGTGCCAGCAGCCACGGGGCGGGAGTCATGTACGAGCAGTACTTC	CASSHGAGVMYEQYF
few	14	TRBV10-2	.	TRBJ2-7	TGCGCCAGCAGCCGGGACCCCCCGCGCTACGAGCAGTACTTC	CASSRDPPRYEQYF
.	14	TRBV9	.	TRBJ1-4	TGTGCCAGCAGCGTGGCAGGGGCTAATGAAAAACTGTTTTTT	CASSVAGANEKLFF
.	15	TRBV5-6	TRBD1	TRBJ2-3	TGTGCCAGCAGCTTCCCCGGGACAGGCACAGATACGCAGTATTTT	CASSFPGTGTDTQYF
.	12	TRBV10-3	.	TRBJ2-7	TGTGCCATCAGTGAGGCGGGAAGGGAGCAGTACTTC	CAISEAGREQYF
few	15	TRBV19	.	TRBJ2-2	TGTGCCCTATCCTCCTCGGGGGCAATTAACGGGGAGCTGTTTTTT	CALSSSGAINGELFF
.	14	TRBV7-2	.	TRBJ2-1	TGTGCCAGCAGCTTAGCGCGGCTCCACAATGAGCAGTTCTTC	CASSLARLHNEQFF
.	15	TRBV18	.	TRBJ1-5	TGTGCCAGCTCCCCGGGCAGGGAGGGGGATCAGCCCCAGCATTTT	CASSPGREGDQPQHF
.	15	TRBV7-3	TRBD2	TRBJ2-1	TGTGCCAGCAGCCCGTCCGGGACTAGCACCAATGAGCAGTTCTTC	CASSPSGTSTNEQFF
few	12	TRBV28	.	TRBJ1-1	TGTGCCAGCAGCCCACGAAGGGCTGAAGCTTTCTTT	CASSPRRAEAFF
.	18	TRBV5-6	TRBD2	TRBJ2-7	TGTGCCAGCAGCTTGGCCGGGTTGTTCAGCGGGACTGGGGACGAGCAGTACTTC	CASSLAGLFSGTGDEQYF
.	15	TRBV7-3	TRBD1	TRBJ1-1	TGTGCCAGCAGCGCCGACAGGGTCCCGAACGCTGAAGCTTTCTTT	CASSADRVPNAEAFF
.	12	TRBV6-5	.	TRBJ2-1	TGTGCCAGCAGTTATACCGGCAATGAGCAGTTCTTC	CASSYTGNEQFF
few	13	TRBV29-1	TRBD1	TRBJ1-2	TGCAGCGCAGGACAGGGATCCGACTATGGCTACACCTTC	CSAGQGSDYGYTF
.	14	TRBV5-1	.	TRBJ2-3	TGCGCCAGCAGCTTGGGGGCTTTTACAGATACGCAGTATTTT	CASSLGAFTDTQYF
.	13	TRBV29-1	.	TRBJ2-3	TGCAGCGGGGGGACTCTCCGCACAGATACGCAGTATTTT	CSGGTLRTDTQYF
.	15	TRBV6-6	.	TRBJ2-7	TGTGCCAGCAGTTACGCCCCGAGACAGGTCTACGAGCAGTACTTC	CASSYAPRQVYEQYF
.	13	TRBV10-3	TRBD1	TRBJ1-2	TGTGCCATCTATACTTGGACAGGGGAAGGCTACACCTTC	CAIYTWTGEGYTF
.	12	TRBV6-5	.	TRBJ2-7	TGTGCCAGCAGGTTCGCCGAAGGCGAGCAGTACTTC	CASRFAEGEQYF
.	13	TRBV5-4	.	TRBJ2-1	TGTGCCAGCAGCTTCGCGCAAAACAATGAGCAGTTCTTC	CASSFAQNNEQFF
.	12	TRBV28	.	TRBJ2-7	TGTGCCAGCAGTTTGGCTAGCTGGGAGCAGTACTTC	CASSLASWEQYF
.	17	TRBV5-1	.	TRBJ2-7	TGCGCCAGCAGCTTTATCGCCAGATCGCTGAAACCCTACGAGCAGTACTTC	CASSFIARSLKPYEQYF
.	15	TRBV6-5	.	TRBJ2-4	TGTGCCAGCACCAAAATGGGGGACCCCAAAAACATTCAGTACTTC	CASTKMGDPKNIQYF
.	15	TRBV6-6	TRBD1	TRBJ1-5	TGTGCCAGCACGACCCGGGGACAGCAGAACCAGCCCCAGCATTTT	CASTTRGQQNQPQHF
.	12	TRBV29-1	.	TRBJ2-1	TGCAGCGTTGTTCGGGGGATCAATGAGCAGTTCTTC	CSVVRGINEQFF